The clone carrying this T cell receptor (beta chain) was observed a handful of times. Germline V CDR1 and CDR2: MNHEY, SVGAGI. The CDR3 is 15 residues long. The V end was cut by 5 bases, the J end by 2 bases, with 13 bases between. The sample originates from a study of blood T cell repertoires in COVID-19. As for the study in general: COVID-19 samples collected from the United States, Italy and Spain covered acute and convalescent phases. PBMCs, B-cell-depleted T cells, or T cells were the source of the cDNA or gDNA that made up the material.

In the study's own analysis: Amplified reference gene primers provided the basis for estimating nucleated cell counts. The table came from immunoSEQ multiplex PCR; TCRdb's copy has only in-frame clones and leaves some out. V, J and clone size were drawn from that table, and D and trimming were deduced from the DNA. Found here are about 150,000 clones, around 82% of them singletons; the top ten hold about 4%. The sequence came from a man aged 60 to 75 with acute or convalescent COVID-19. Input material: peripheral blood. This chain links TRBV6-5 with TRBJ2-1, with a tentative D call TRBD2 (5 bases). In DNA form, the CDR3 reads TGTGCCAGCAGTCCGGACGGAGGCGCCTACAATGAGCAGTTCTTC. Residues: CASSPDGGAYNEQFF.